This is a list of T cell receptor beta chains from one sample in a study of T cell repertoires in cytomegalovirus infection. MiXCR, applied by TCRdb to the reads, yields one record per CDR3 protein. The sample consists of some 270,000 distinct CDR3 sequences, approximately 15% of them appearing once. Sequencing was carried out using CD8+ T cells from PBMCs. These receptors all stem from a human donor in good health (CMV status not recorded). Some clones in this sample may be carry-over from other donors' samples. Both conserved end residues are part of each CDR3. D genes are given only for firm matches. Size is omitted from some rows. Given values are once, few, many or a class for expanded clones.

D,J,V,size,DNA,CDR3
TRBD1,TRBJ1-2,TRBV7-2,many,TGTGCCAGCAGCTTTCCTACAGGGGGGTATGGCTACACCTTC,CASSFPTGGYGYTF
NA,TRBJ1-2,TRBV7-3,many,TGTGCCAGCAGCTTAACAACTGCCACCGGGGGCTACACCTTC,CASSLTTATGGYTF
NA,TRBJ1-5,TRBV5-5,few,TGTGCCAGCAGCATTTTAGACAGTATTGACAATCAGCCCCAGCATTTT,CASSILDSIDNQPQHF
NA,TRBJ2-2,TRBV28,many,TGTGCCAGCAGTTTATTGTACAGGAACACCGGGGAGCTGTTTTTT,CASSLLYRNTGELFF
NA,TRBJ1-4,TRBV5-6,NA,TGTGCCAGCAGCCAGGGACTCCCAACTAATGAAAAACTGTTTTTT,CASSQGLPTNEKLFF
TRBD2,TRBJ2-1,TRBV5-5,few,TGTGCCAGCAGCTTTCTAGCGGGGGGGCCCGCCTCCGTTAGTGAGCAGTTCTTC,CASSFLAGGPASVSEQFF
NA,TRBJ2-7,TRBV14,few,TGTGCCAGCAGCCCCCTGACAGACGGAATCGAGCAGTACTTC,CASSPLTDGIEQYF
TRBD1,TRBJ1-3,TRBV14,many,TGTGCCAGCAGCCAAGAAAACAGGGGGTCTGGAAACACCATATATTTT,CASSQENRGSGNTIYF
NA,TRBJ1-4,TRBV25-1,NA,TGTGCCAGCAGTGTCTCAGGGGCTTTTAATGAAAAACTGTTTTTT,CASSVSGAFNEKLFF
TRBD1,TRBJ1-2,TRBV10-3,many,TGTGCCATCAGCCCGACAGGGGGAAGAGCTAACTATGGCTACACCTTC,CAISPTGGRANYGYTF
NA,TRBJ2-4,TRBV6-2/TRBV6-3,few,TGTGCCAGCAGTCCAAAGTGGGGGGCTTATGCCAAAAACATTCAGTACTTC,CASSPKWGAYAKNIQYF
NA,TRBJ2-7,TRBV6-1,many,TGTGCCACCCCACCTGAGGCGGATCCCTGGCCATCCTACGAGCAGTACTTC,CATPPEADPWPSYEQYF
NA,TRBJ2-1,TRBV7-6,NA,NA,CASGFGPGLAGVNEQFF
TRBD1,TRBJ1-5,TRBV12-5,few,TGTGCTAGTGCCTTCACAGGGGGGCATTTAGGGGATCAGCCCCAGCATTTT,CASAFTGGHLGDQPQHF
NA,TRBJ1-5,TRBV7-9,few,TGTGCCAGCAGCCAGGACAAGGGCAATCAGCCCCAGCATTTT,CASSQDKGNQPQHF
TRBD2,TRBJ2-1,TRBV7-2,many,TGTGCCAGCAGCTTATGGGGGGGACTCGAGGATGAGCAGTTCTTC,CASSLWGGLEDEQFF
TRBD1,TRBJ2-6,TRBV5-1,NA,TGCGCCAGCAGCTTGGACAGGGGCTTGGCCAACGTCCTGACTTTC,CASSLDRGLANVLTF
TRBD2,TRBJ2-3,TRBV29-1,many,TGCAGCGTTGAAGGGTTGGGGACTAGAGATACGCAGTATTTT,CSVEGLGTRDTQYF
TRBD1,TRBJ1-5,TRBV7-2,many,TGTGCCAGCAGCTTAGCAGACAGGGACTATAGCAATCAGCCCCAGCATTTT,CASSLADRDYSNQPQHF
NA,TRBJ2-7,TRBV20-1,few,TGCAGTGCTTATTTGGACACCCCCTACGAGCAGTACTTC,CSAYLDTPYEQYF
NA,TRBJ2-1,TRBV7-9,NA,TGTGCCAGCAGCTTAACGGCCGATGAGCAGTTCTTC,CASSLTADEQFF
NA,TRBJ2-7,TRBV29-1,NA,TGCAGCGTTGAGGGGCAGTCCTACGAGCAGTACTTC,CSVEGQSYEQYF
TRBD1,TRBJ1-3,TRBV7-2,many,TGTGCCAGCAGCTTAGGGGACAGCGGTGGAAACACCATATATTTT,CASSLGDSGGNTIYF
TRBD1,TRBJ1-1,TRBV5-1,few,TGCGCCAGCAGCTTCTACAGGACAGGGATTGAAGCTTTCTTT,CASSFYRTGIEAFF
TRBD1,TRBJ2-4,TRBV4-1,NA,TGCGCCAGCAGCCAACACAGGACAGGGACAAAAAACATTCAGTACTTC,CASSQHRTGTKNIQYF
NA,TRBJ1-1,TRBV7-3,many,TGTGCCAGCAGCTTAAGTTTCAGGAGTGAAGCTTTCTTT,CASSLSFRSEAFF
TRBD2,TRBJ2-3,TRBV6-1,few,TGTGCCAGCAGTGAAGAACTAGCGGGGGGGGGAGATACGCAGTATTTT,CASSEELAGGGDTQYF
NA,TRBJ2-1,TRBV19,few,TGTGCCAGTAGTATAGATGAGAGCGGCCTTGCCTACAATGAGCAGTTCTTC,CASSIDESGLAYNEQFF
NA,TRBJ1-1,TRBV7-9,many,TGTGCCAGCAGCTCGGCGAACACTGAAGCTTTCTTT,CASSSANTEAFF
NA,TRBJ1-1,TRBV7-6,many,TGTGCCAGCAGCCCTTCGTGGGGGGCCGGGACTGAAGCTTTCTTT,CASSPSWGAGTEAFF
TRBD1,TRBJ2-1,TRBV7-9,few,TGTGCCAGCAGCGCTGACAGGGGATTAGCCTACAATGAGCAGTTCTTC,CASSADRGLAYNEQFF
NA,TRBJ1-1,TRBV5-1,NA,TGCGCCAGCAGCTTGTCTTGGGGGGCCAACACTGAAGCTTTCTTT,CASSLSWGANTEAFF
NA,TRBJ2-7,TRBV5-5,NA,TGTGCCAGCAGCTTGGTAGGGCAGGACTACGAGCAGTACTTC,CASSLVGQDYEQYF
NA,TRBJ1-1,TRBV6-8,few,TGTGCCAGCGGCAGGTGGGGGCCAGAGAACACTGAAGCTTTCTTT,CASGRWGPENTEAFF
NA,TRBJ1-3,TRBV7-9,once,TGTGCCAGCAGCCCCGCGGACCGAGTTAGAAACACCATATATTTT,CASSPADRVRNTIYF
TRBD2,TRBJ2-1,TRBV12-3/TRBV12-4,many,TGTGCCAGCAGCACCGGACTAGCGGGGGGGTCCTTGTACAATGAGCAGTTCTTC,CASSTGLAGGSLYNEQFF
NA,TRBJ1-1,TRBV28,many,TGTGCCAGCAGTTTATTAAGGATTGAAGCTTTCTTT,CASSLLRIEAFF
NA,TRBJ2-7,TRBV19,NA,TGTGCCAGCCAGACAGACCTGGGGGACTACGAGCAGTACTTC,CASQTDLGDYEQYF
NA,TRBJ1-1,TRBV3-1,NA,TGTGCCAGCAGCCAAGATTTTACCGGGTTTAACACTGAAGCTTTCTTT,CASSQDFTGFNTEAFF
TRBD1,TRBJ2-1,TRBV28,NA,TGTGCCAGCAGTTTATATGGGACAGCAGACAATGAGCAGTTCTTC,CASSLYGTADNEQFF
NA,TRBJ2-5,TRBV6-5,many,TGTGCCAGCAAAGAGACCGGGAACCAAGAGACCCAGTACTTC,CASKETGNQETQYF
NA,TRBJ2-1,TRBV5-4,few,TGTGCCAGCAGCCCCCTACCCTTGAGGGAGAACAATGAGCAGTTCTTC,CASSPLPLRENNEQFF
NA,TRBJ1-2,TRBV7-2,many,TGTGCCAGCAGCGGGGGAGTATCCTACTATGGCTACACCTTC,CASSGGVSYYGYTF
TRBD1,TRBJ2-5,TRBV28,many,TGTGCCAGCAGCCTGGGACAGGGGGCCGTATGGAGGGAGACCCAGTACTTC,CASSLGQGAVWRETQYF
NA,TRBJ2-2,TRBV14,NA,TGTGCCAGCAGCCCGGGACACTCTAACACCGGGGAGCTGTTTTTT,CASSPGHSNTGELFF
NA,TRBJ2-5,TRBV14,NA,TGTGCCAGCAGCCTCTTGTGGCAAGAGACCCAGTACTTC,CASSLLWQETQYF
TRBD1,TRBJ2-7,TRBV10-3,NA,TGTGCCATCAGAATCGGACAGGGGCCCTACGAGCAGTACTTC,CAIRIGQGPYEQYF
NA,TRBJ2-3,TRBV29-1,NA,TGCAGCGTTGAAGTCGCAGACCTCGACACAGATACGCAGTATTTT,CSVEVADLDTDTQYF
TRBD2,TRBJ2-1,TRBV13,NA,TGTGCCAGCAGCTCCGGGGGGAACAATGAGCAGTTCTTC,CASSSGGNNEQFF
NA,TRBJ2-7,TRBV6-6,NA,TGTGCCAGCAGTTACTTTGGGGCAGGGAGCTCCTACGAGCAGTACTTC,CASSYFGAGSSYEQYF
TRBD2,TRBJ2-1,TRBV5-1,few,TGCGCCAGCAGCTCTCCTCTAGCGGGGGGGCTCGATGAGCAGTTCTTC,CASSSPLAGGLDEQFF
TRBD1,TRBJ2-7,TRBV28,many,TGTGCCAGCAGTAAGACAGGGGGCAAGGGCTCCTACGAGCAGTACTTC,CASSKTGGKGSYEQYF
TRBD2,TRBJ2-1,TRBV7-8,many,TGTGCCAGCAGCTTAGTAGCGGGGGGAGTGAATGAGCAGTTCTTC,CASSLVAGGVNEQFF
TRBD1,TRBJ1-4,TRBV28,NA,TGTGCCAGCAGCTTACAGGGGATTGGTCCCGAAAAACTGTTTTTT,CASSLQGIGPEKLFF
TRBD1,TRBJ2-7,TRBV7-6,many,TGTGCCAGCAGCCAGGGACAGGGTTCCGACGAGCAGTACTTC,CASSQGQGSDEQYF
NA,TRBJ2-1,TRBV6-8,NA,TGTGCCAGCAGGAAGTTCAATGAGCAGTTCTTC,CASRKFNEQFF
NA,TRBJ2-2,TRBV2,few,TGTGCCAGCACTCTGGGGGACTCCTACACCGGGGAGCTGTTTTTT,CASTLGDSYTGELFF
NA,TRBJ2-3,TRBV7-6,few,TGTGCCAGCAGCTTAAGAGGGGCAGCTGGCACAGATACGCAGTATTTT,CASSLRGAAGTDTQYF
TRBD2,TRBJ2-1,TRBV28,few,TGTGCCAGCAGACTATGGTCTTCCGAGGGACTAGTAGGAGCGGATGAGCAGTTCTTC,CASRLWSSEGLVGADEQFF